This T cell receptor (beta chain) came from a study of control samples from healthy donors and cancer patients. Profiled with immunoSEQ multiplex PCR; TCRdb holds only in-frame clones, not every one. Here the sample spans some 120,000 clones, roughly 87% being singletons. The CDR3 totals 14 residues. With V trimmed by 6 bases and J by 4 bases, 5 bases remained unmatched. Germline CDR1 is MNHEY and CDR2 is SVGEGT. This clone was seen only once. The TCR sequence derives from a man younger than 35 in good health. Specimen: blood. The V call is TRBV6-2 or TRBV6-3, the J call TRBJ2-5; TRBD2 matches at 10 bases. The CDR3 sequence: CASSNGLAAETQYF. The CDR3 region has the DNA TGTGCCAGCAGCAACGGACTAGCGGCAGAGACCCAGTACTTC.